These T cell receptor beta chains were read from a single sample in a study of beta chain features in type 1 diabetes. The repertoire was sequenced with immunoSEQ multiplex PCR; TCRdb's copy has only in-frame clones and lacks some. The data hold about 320,000 clones, with 13% to 15% observed a single time. Material for sequencing was central memory CD4+ T cells from blood. The origin of the receptors is a man aged 25 to 40 in good health. Both conserved end residues are part of each CDR3. D genes are given only for firm matches. Where a row states a size, it is once, few, many or the class of an expanded clone; other rows omit it.

D gene	clone size	V gene	J gene	CDR3 protein	CDR3 DNA
.	.	TRBV25-1	TRBJ2-2	CASSYRESNTGELFF	TGTGCCAGCAGTTATAGGGAGTCGAACACCGGGGAGCTGTTTTTT
.	few	TRBV19	TRBJ2-2	CASLRGMHTGELFF	TGTGCCAGTCTTCGAGGGATGCACACCGGGGAGCTGTTTTTT
.	.	TRBV4-3	TRBJ1-4	CASSQDLGKLFF	TGCGCCAGCAGCCAAGATCTGGGGAAACTGTTTTTT
.	.	TRBV19	TRBJ1-5	CASSYTDRFSNQPQHF	TGTGCCAGTAGTTATACCGACAGGTTTAGCAATCAGCCCCAGCATTTT
TRBD2	.	TRBV2	TRBJ2-7	CASSLERGSYEQYF	TGTGCCAGCAGTTTAGAGCGGGGCTCCTACGAGCAGTACTTC
.	few	TRBV25-1	TRBJ2-2	CASRRTGELFF	TGTGCCAGCAGAAGAACCGGGGAGCTGTTTTTT
.	.	TRBV6-6	TRBJ2-1	CASSTSSYNEQFF	TGTGCCAGCAGCACAAGCTCCTACAATGAGCAGTTCTTC
.	.	TRBV7-9	TRBJ2-4	CASSFENIQYF	TGTGCCAGCAGCTTTGAGAACATTCAGTACTTC
.	.	TRBV29-1	TRBJ2-5	CSVTGHRETQYF	TGCAGCGTTACCGGACACCGAGAGACCCAGTACTTC
.	few	TRBV5-1	TRBJ2-1	CASSLVLGANEQFF	TGCGCCAGCAGCTTGGTGCTCGGCGCCAATGAGCAGTTCTTC
.	many	TRBV15	TRBJ2-1	CATSRDGGNNEQFF	TGTGCCACCAGCAGAGACGGAGGGAACAATGAGCAGTTCTTC
.	.	TRBV27	TRBJ1-4	CASSLLGNEKLFF	TGTGCCAGCAGTTTACTGGGGAATGAAAAACTGTTTTTT
.	many	TRBV10-3	TRBJ2-6	CAIQSASGANVLTF	TGTGCCATCCAATCGGCCTCTGGGGCCAACGTCCTGACTTTC
TRBD2	.	TRBV19	TRBJ2-1	CATSGRVTEQFF	TGTGCCACTAGCGGGAGGGTTACTGAGCAGTTCTTC
.	many	TRBV11-2	TRBJ2-3	CASSLGGSDTQYF	TGTGCCAGCAGCTTAGGAGGGTCAGATACGCAGTATTTT
.	few	TRBV18	TRBJ2-1	CASSPSQIARGHNEQFF	TGTGCCAGCTCACCGTCCCAAATAGCCCGAGGGCACAATGAGCAGTTCTTC
TRBD1	.	TRBV5-1	TRBJ2-7	CASRTAGTGAYEQYF	TGCGCCAGCCGAACCGCCGGGACAGGGGCGTACGAGCAGTACTTC
TRBD2	.	TRBV2	TRBJ2-3	CASRDSGGASDTQYF	TGTGCCAGCAGGGATAGCGGGGGGGCGTCGGATACGCAGTATTTT
TRBD2	.	TRBV7-2	TRBJ2-5	CASSAPPGGETQYF	TGTGCCAGCAGCGCGCCTCCGGGAGGAGAGACCCAGTACTTC
.	.	TRBV7-2	TRBJ1-3	CASSSSHFSGNTIYF	TGTGCCAGCAGTTCTAGCCATTTCTCTGGAAACACCATATATTTT
.	few	TRBV19	TRBJ2-2	CASSIGTTNTGELFF	TGTGCCAGTAGTATAGGGACTACAAACACCGGGGAGCTGTTTTTT
.	many	TRBV10-3	TRBJ1-1	CAINKQGKDTEAFF	TGTGCCATCAACAAACAGGGTAAGGACACTGAAGCTTTCTTT
TRBD1	once	TRBV5-4	TRBJ1-2	CASSLVTGAYGYTF	TGTGCCAGCAGCTTGGTGACAGGGGCCTATGGCTACACCTTC
.	few	TRBV7-2	TRBJ2-5	CASSQPKTSPGTQYF	TGTGCCAGCAGCCAGCCTAAAACCAGTCCGGGGACCCAGTACTTC
.	.	TRBV20-1	TRBJ2-1	CSARDNEQFF	TGCAGTGCTAGGGACAATGAGCAGTTCTTC
.	.	TRBV28	TRBJ2-2	CASKSYRGTIAGELFF	TGTGCCAGCAAATCATACAGGGGGACTATAGCCGGGGAGCTGTTTTTT
.	.	TRBV5-4	TRBJ2-5	CASSSLETQYF	TGTGCCAGCAGCTCCCTAGAGACCCAGTACTTC
.	few	TRBV9	TRBJ2-7	CASSPRGSNYYEQYF	TGTGCCAGCAGCCCCCGGGGTAGTAATTACTACGAGCAGTACTTC
TRBD2	.	TRBV19	TRBJ2-2	CASSRLAGGTDGELFF	TGTGCCAGTAGCCGACTAGCGGGAGGTACGGACGGGGAGCTGTTTTTT
.	.	TRBV6-5	TRBJ1-1	CASSYTHGGAEAFF	TGTGCCAGCAGTTACACCCACGGGGGTGCTGAAGCTTTCTTT
.	few	TRBV7-9	TRBJ1-3	CASSKGTIADTIYF	TGTGCCAGCAGCAAAGGGACAATCGCGGACACCATATATTTT
.	few	TRBV18	TRBJ2-5	CASSPSPSSPQETQYF	TGTGCCAGCTCACCAAGTCCTAGCTCCCCCCAAGAGACCCAGTACTTC
TRBD2	many	TRBV10-3	TRBJ2-1	CAISGEAGGVDNEQFF	TGTGCCATCAGTGGGGAAGCGGGAGGAGTCGATAATGAGCAGTTCTTC
.	few	TRBV7-2	TRBJ2-3	CASSFSGSTDTQYF	TGTGCCAGCAGCTTTAGCGGTAGCACAGATACGCAGTATTTT
.	.	TRBV10-3	TRBJ1-3	CAIKVSAGNTIYF	TGTGCCATCAAAGTTTCAGCTGGAAACACCATATATTTT
.	.	TRBV7-9	TRBJ1-4	CASSGGPGEGYEKLFF	TGTGCCAGCAGCGGCGGTCCGGGGGAGGGATATGAAAAACTGTTTTTT
.	few	TRBV1	TRBJ2-7	CTSSQENILYGSYEQYF	TGCACCAGCAGCCAAGAGAACATTTTGTACGGCTCCTACGAGCAGTACTTC
.	.	TRBV19	TRBJ1-5	CASSHEQGNQPQHF	TGTGCCAGTAGTCACGAACAGGGAAATCAGCCCCAGCATTTT
.	.	TRBV6-4	TRBJ2-1	CASSFDHEQFF	TGTGCCAGCAGCTTCGACCATGAGCAGTTCTTC
.	.	TRBV18	TRBJ2-2	CASSLSGTQNTGELFF	TGTGCCAGCTCACTTTCCGGGACTCAAAACACCGGGGAGCTGTTTTTT
TRBD1	.	TRBV5-1	TRBJ2-3	CASRNGGQATDTQYF	TGCGCCAGCAGAAATGGGGGACAGGCCACAGATACGCAGTATTTT